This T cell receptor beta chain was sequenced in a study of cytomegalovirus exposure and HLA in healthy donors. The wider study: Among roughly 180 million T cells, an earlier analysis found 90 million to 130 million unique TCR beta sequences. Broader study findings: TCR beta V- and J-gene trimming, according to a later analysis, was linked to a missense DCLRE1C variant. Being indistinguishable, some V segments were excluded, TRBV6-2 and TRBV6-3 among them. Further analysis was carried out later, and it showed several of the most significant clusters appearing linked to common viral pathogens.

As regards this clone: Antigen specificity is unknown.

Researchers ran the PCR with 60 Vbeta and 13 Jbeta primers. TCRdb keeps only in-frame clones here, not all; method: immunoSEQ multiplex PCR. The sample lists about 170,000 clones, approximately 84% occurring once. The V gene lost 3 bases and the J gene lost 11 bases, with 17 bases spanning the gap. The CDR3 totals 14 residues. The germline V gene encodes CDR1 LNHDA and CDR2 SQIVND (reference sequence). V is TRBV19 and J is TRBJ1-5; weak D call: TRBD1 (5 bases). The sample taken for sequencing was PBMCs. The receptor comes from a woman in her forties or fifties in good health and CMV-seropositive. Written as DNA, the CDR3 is TGTGCCAGTAGTATTAACCAGGGCTTGAGCACCCAGCATTTT. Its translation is CASSINQGLSTQHF. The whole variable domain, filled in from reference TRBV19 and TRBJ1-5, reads DGGITQSPKYLFRKEGQNVTLSCEQNLNHDAMYWYRQDPGQGLRLIYYSQIVNDFQKGDIAEGYSVSREKKESFPLTVTSAQKNPTAFYLCASSINQGLSTQHFGDGTRLSIL.